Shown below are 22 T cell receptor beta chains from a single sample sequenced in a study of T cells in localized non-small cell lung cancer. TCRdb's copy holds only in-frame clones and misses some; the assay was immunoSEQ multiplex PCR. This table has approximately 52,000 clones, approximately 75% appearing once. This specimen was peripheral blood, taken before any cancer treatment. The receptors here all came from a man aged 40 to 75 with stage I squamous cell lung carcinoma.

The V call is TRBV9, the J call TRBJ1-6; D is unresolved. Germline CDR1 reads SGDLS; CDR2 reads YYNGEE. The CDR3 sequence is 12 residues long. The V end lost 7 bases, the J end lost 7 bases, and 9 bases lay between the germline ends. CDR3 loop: CASGQANSPLHF. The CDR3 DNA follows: TGTGCCAGCGGCCAGGCAAATTCACCCCTCCACTTT. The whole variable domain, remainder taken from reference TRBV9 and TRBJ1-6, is DSGVTQTPKHLITATGQRVTLRCSPRSGDLSVYWYQQSLDQGLQFLIQYYNGEERAKGNILERFSAQQFPDLHSELNLSSLELGDSALYFCASGQANSPLHFGNGTRLTVT.

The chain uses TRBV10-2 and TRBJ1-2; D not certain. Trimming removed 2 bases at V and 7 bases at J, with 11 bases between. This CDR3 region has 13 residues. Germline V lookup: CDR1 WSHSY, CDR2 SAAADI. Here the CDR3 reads CASSERTHAGYTF. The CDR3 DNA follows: TGCGCCAGCAGTGAGCGCACCCATGCTGGCTACACCTTC.

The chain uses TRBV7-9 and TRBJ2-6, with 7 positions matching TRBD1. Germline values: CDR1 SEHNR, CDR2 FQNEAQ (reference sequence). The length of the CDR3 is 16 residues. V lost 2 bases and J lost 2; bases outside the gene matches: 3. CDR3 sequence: CASSLTQGTGANVLTF. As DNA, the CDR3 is TGTGCCAGCAGCTTAACACAGGGGACTGGGGCCAACGTCCTGACTTTC. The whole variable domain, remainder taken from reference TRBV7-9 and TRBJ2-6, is DTGVSQNPRHKITKRGQNVTFRCDPISEHNRLYWYRQTLGQGPEFLTYFQNEAQLEKSRLLSDRFSAERPKGSFSTLEIQRTEQGDSAMYLCASSLTQGTGANVLTFGAGSRLTVL.

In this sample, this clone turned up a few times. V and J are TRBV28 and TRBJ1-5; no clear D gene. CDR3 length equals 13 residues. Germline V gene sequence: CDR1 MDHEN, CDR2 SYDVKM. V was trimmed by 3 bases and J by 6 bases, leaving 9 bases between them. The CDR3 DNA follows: TGTGCCAGCAGTTTGAGGAGTCTTCAGCCCCAGCATTTT. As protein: CASSLRSLQPQHF.

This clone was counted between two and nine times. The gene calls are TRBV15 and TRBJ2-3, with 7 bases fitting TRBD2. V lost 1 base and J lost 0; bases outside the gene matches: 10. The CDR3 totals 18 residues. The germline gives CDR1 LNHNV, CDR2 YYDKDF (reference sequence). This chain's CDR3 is CATSRGTAGTSSTDTQYF. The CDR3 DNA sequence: TGTGCCACCAGCAGAGGAACAGCGGGGACCTCTAGCACAGATACGCAGTATTTT. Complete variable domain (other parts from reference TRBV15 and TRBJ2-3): DAMVIQNPRYQVTQFGKPVTLSCSQTLNHNVMYWYQQKSSQAPKLLFHYYDKDFNNEADTPDNFQSRRPNTSFCFLDIRSPGLGDTAMYLCATSRGTAGTSSTDTQYFGPGTRLTVL.

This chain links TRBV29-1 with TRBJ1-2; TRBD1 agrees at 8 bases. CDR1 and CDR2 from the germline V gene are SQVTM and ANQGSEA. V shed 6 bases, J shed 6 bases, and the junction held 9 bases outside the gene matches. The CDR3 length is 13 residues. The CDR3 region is CSVTTGVRDGYTF. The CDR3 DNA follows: TGCAGCGTCACGACAGGGGTAAGAGATGGCTACACCTTC.

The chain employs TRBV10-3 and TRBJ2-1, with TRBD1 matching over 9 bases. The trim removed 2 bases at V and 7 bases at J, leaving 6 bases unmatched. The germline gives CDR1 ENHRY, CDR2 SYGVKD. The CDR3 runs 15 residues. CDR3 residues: CAISEPGQGSNEQFF. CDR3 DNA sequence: TGTGCCATCAGTGAGCCAGGACAGGGGTCGAATGAGCAGTTCTTC.

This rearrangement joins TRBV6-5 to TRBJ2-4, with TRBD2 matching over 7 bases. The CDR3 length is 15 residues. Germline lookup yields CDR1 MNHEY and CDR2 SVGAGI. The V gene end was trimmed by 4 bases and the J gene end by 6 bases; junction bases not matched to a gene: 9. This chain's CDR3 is CASSSFGGGVNIQYF. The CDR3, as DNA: TGTGCCAGCAGTTCCTTCGGGGGAGGGGTAAACATTCAGTACTTC.

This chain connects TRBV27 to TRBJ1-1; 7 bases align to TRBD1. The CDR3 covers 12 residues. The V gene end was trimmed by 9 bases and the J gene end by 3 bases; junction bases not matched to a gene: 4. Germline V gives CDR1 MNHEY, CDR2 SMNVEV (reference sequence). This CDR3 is CASGDRYTEAFF. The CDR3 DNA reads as TGTGCCAGTGGGGACAGATACACTGAAGCTTTCTTT.

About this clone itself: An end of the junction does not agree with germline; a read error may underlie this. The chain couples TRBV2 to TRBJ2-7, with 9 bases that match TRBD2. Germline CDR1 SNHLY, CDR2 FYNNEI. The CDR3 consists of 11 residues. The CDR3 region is CASSPLAGETF. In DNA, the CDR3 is TGTGCCAGCAGTCCGTTAGCGGGGGAGACCTTC. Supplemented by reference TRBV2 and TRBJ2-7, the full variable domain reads EPEVTQTPSHQVTQMGQEVILRCVPISNHLYFYWYRQILGQKVEFLVSFYNNEISEKSEIFDDQFSVERPDGSNFTLKIRSTKLEDSAMYFCASSPLAGETFGPGTRLTVT.

The CDR3 reads CASSLLSGGYEQFF. Here the CDR3 DNA reads TGTGCCAGCAGCTTACTGTCAGGGGGCTATGAGCAGTTCTTC. V gene TRBV7-9 combines with J gene TRBJ2-1; the match to TRBD1 covers 8 bases. Germline values: CDR1 SEHNR, CDR2 FQNEAQ (reference sequence). This CDR3 contains 14 residues. The ends lost 2 bases at V and 8 bases at J; junction bases unmatched: 5.

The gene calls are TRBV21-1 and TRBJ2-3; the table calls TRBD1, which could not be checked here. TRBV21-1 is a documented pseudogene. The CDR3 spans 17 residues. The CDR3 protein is CARRTGQGRFSTDTQYF. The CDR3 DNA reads TGTGCCAGGAGGACGGGACAGGGGAGGTTTAGTACAGATACGCAGTATTTT.

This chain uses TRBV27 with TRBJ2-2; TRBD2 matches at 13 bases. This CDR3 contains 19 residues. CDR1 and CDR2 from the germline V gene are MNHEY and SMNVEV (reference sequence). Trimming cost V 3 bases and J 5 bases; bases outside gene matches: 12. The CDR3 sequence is CASSFQGTSGVMGTGELFF. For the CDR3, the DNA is TGTGCCAGCAGTTTTCAGGGGACTAGCGGGGTTATGGGAACCGGGGAGCTGTTTTTT.

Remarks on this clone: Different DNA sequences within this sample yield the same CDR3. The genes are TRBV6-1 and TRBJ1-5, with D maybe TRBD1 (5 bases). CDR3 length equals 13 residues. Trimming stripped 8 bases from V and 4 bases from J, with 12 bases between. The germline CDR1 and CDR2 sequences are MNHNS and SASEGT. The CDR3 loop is CASLWEGNQPQHF. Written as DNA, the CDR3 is TGTGCCAGCCTGTGGGAGGGGAATCAGCCCCAGCATTTT.

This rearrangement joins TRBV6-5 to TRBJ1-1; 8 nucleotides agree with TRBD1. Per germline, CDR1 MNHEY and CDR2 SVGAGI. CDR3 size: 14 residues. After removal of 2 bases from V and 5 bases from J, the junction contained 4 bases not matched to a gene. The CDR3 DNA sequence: TGTGCCAGCAGTTACGTTACAGGGGGGACTGAAGCTTTCTTT. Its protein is CASSYVTGGTEAFF.

The DNA for the CDR3 is TGCGCCAGCAGCTTGGGACAGGCGATAGAGACCCAGTACTTC. The encoded protein is CASSLGQAIETQYF. The J gene is TRBJ2-5, the V gene TRBV5-1, with D maybe TRBD1 (6 bases). Deletions cut 0 bases from V and 4 bases from J, with 10 bases between. There are 14 residues in the CDR3. Per the germline V gene, CDR1 is SGHRS and CDR2 is YFSETQ.

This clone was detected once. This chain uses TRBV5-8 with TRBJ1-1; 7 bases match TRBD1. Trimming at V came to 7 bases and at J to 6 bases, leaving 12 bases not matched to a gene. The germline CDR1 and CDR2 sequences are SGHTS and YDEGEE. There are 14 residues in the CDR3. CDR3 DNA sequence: TGTGCCAGCCGACAGGGATGGCGAGGAGCTGAAGCTTTCTTT. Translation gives CASRQGWRGAEAFF. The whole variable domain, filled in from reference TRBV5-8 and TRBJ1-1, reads EAGVTQSPTHLIKTRGQQATLRCSPISGHTSVYWYQQALGLGLQFLLWYDEGEERNRGNFPPRFSGRQFPNYSSELNVNALELEDSALYLCASRQGWRGAEAFFGQGTRLTVV.

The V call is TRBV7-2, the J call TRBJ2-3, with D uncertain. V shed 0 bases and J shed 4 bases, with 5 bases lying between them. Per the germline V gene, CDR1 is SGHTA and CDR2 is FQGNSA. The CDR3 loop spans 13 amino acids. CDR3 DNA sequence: TGTGCCAGCAGCTTAGCCACGTCAGATACGCAGTATTTT. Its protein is CASSLATSDTQYF.

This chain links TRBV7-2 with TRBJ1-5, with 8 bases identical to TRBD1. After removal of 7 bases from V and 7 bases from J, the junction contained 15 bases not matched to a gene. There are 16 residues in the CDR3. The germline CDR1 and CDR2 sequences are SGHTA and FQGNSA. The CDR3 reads CASTPGGQEIGQPQHF. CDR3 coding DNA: TGTGCCAGCACCCCAGGGGGACAGGAGATTGGACAGCCCCAGCATTTT.

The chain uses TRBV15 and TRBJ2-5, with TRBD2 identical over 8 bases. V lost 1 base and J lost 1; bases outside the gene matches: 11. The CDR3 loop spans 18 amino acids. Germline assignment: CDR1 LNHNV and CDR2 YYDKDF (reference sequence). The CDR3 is CATSRGAKGLAGQETQYF. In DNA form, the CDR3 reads TGTGCCACCAGCAGAGGGGCCAAGGGGCTAGCGGGCCAAGAGACCCAGTACTTC.

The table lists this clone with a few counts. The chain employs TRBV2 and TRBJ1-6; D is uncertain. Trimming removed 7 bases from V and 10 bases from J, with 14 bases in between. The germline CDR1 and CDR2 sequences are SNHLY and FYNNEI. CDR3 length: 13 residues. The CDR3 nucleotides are TGTGCCAGCACGTTCGGTAGCGGATCACCCCTCCACTTT. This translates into CASTFGSGSPLHF.

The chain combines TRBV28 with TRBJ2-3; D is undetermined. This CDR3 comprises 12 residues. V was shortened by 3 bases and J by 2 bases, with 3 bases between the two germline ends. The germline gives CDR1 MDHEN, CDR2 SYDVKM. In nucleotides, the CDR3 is TGTGCCAGCAGTTTCTACACAGATACGCAGTATTTT. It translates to CASSFYTDTQYF.